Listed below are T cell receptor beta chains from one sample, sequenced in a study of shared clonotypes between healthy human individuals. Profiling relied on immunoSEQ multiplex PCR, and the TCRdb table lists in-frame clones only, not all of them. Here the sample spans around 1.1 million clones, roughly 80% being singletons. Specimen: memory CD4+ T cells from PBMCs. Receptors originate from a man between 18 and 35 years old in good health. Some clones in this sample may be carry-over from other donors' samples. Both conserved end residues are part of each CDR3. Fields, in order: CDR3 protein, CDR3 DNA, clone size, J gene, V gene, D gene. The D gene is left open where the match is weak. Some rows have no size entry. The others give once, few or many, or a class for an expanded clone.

CASSSGQHGNEQFF TGCGCCAGCAGCTCGGGACAGCATGGGAATGAGCAGTTCTTC once TRBJ2-1 TRBV5-1 TRBD1
CASTEGGANTGELFF TGTGCCAGCACGGAGGGAGGGGCGAACACCGGGGAGCTGTTTTTT few TRBJ2-2 TRBV2 TRBD2
CASSLGSRGPDTQYF TGTGCCAGCAGCTTGGGGAGCAGGGGCCCAGATACGCAGTATTTT - TRBJ2-3 TRBV7-3 -
CSVGWGLMNTEAFF TGCAGCGTTGGATGGGGGTTAATGAACACTGAAGCTTTCTTT few TRBJ1-1 TRBV29-1 -
CASSLWTSGVNEQFF TGCGCCAGCAGCTTGTGGACTAGCGGAGTCAATGAGCAGTTCTTC - TRBJ2-1 TRBV5-1 TRBD2
CASSRFGGSYNEQFF TGTGCCAGCAGCCGCTTCGGGGGCTCCTACAATGAGCAGTTCTTC - TRBJ2-1 TRBV14 -
CASSLGAIAGGPGYEQFF TGCGCCAGCAGCTTGGGGGCCATAGCGGGAGGGCCAGGGTATGAGCAGTTCTTC once TRBJ2-1 TRBV5-1 TRBD2
CASASGQGHTEAFF TGTGCCAGCGCTTCGGGACAGGGGCACACTGAAGCTTTCTTT - TRBJ1-1 TRBV25-1 TRBD1
CASRPPADTQYF TGTGCCAGCAGGCCTCCGGCAGATACGCAGTATTTT - TRBJ2-3 TRBV28 -
CASSRGRFTDTQYF TGTGCCAGCAGCAGGGGGCGCTTCACAGATACGCAGTATTTT few TRBJ2-3 TRBV27 TRBD1
CASSFRRSYNEQFF TGTGCCAGCAGCTTTAGACGCTCCTACAATGAGCAGTTCTTC few TRBJ2-1 TRBV7-8 -
CASSTGSGLQYVEQYF TGTGCCAGCAGCACAGGCTCGGGACTACAGTACGTCGAGCAGTACTTC - TRBJ2-7 TRBV7-2 TRBD2
CASSEGIQRPAGYTF TGTGCCAGCAGTGAAGGGATTCAACGCCCTGCTGGCTACACCTTC - TRBJ1-2 TRBV6-1 -
CASSYRGEGYTF TGTGCCAGCAGTTACCGTGGGGAGGGCTACACCTTC - TRBJ1-2 TRBV6-6 -
CASSTGLAGGRDTQYF TGCGCCAGCAGCACCGGACTAGCGGGAGGGCGGGATACGCAGTATTTT many TRBJ2-3 TRBV5-1 TRBD2
CAISLQQGNYGYTF TGTGCCATCAGCCTTCAACAGGGTAACTATGGCTACACCTTC - TRBJ1-2 TRBV10-3 -
CASSLGKTGITKNIQYF TGTGCCAGCAGTTTAGGGAAGACAGGGATAACCAAAAACATTCAGTACTTC - TRBJ2-4 TRBV28 TRBD1
CASSLMTGGRGYGYTF TGTGCCAGCAGCTTAATGACAGGGGGAAGGGGCTATGGCTACACCTTC - TRBJ1-2 TRBV7-9 TRBD1
CASSRPGQHNYGYTF TGTGCCAGCAGCCGGCCGGGACAGCATAACTATGGCTACACCTTC - TRBJ1-2 TRBV5-4 TRBD1
CATRGDRGTSEKLFF TGTGCCACCAGGGGGGACAGGGGTACGAGTGAAAAACTGTTTTTT - TRBJ1-4 TRBV2 TRBD1
CASSLRPQETQYF TGCGCCAGCAGCTTGCGGCCCCAAGAGACCCAGTACTTC - TRBJ2-5 TRBV5-1 -
CASSFMANPTEAFF TGTGCCAGCAGCTTCATGGCAAACCCCACTGAAGCTTTCTTT - TRBJ1-1 TRBV11-2 -
CASSLGAEQYF TGTGCCAGCAGCTTAGGAGCCGAGCAGTACTTC - TRBJ2-7 TRBV7-2 -
CASSAGQGNTEAFF TGTGCCAGCTCAGCGGGACAGGGAAACACTGAAGCTTTCTTT - TRBJ1-1 TRBV18 TRBD1
CASSWDSTGRAYNEQFF TGTGCCAGCAGCTGGGATTCAACGGGACGCGCCTACAATGAGCAGTTCTTC - TRBJ2-1 TRBV5-4 -
CASRIGGSLDEQFF TGTGCCAGCAGAATTGGCGGGAGCTTGGATGAGCAGTTCTTC - TRBJ2-1 TRBV7-2 TRBD2
CASSLRGNQPQHF TGTGCCAGCAGTTTACGGGGAAACCAGCCCCAGCATTTT - TRBJ1-5 TRBV27 -
CASSQDYGREYEQYF TGCGCCAGCAGCCAAGATTATGGACGGGAATACGAGCAGTACTTC - TRBJ2-7 TRBV4-3 -
CASSSRGPDTQYF TGTGCCAGCAGCTCCCGGGGCCCCGATACGCAGTATTTT few TRBJ2-3 TRBV7-9 -
CASSSTSGRAGYEQYF TGTGCCAGCAGCTCGACTAGCGGGAGGGCCGGATACGAGCAGTACTTC many TRBJ2-7 TRBV7-9 TRBD2